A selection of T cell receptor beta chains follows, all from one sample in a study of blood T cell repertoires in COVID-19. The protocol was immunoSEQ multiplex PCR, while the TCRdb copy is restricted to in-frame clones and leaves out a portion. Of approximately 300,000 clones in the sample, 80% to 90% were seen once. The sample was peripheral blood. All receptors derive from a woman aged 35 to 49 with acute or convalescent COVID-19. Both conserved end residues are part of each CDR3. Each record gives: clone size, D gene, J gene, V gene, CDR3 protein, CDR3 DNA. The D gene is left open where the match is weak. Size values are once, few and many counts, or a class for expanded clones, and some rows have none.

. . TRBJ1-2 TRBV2 CASSVFGGNGYTF TGTGCCAGCAGTGTGTTCGGGGGGAATGGCTACACCTTC
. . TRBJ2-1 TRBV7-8 CASSLVEGMGEQFF TGTGCCAGCAGCTTAGTGGAGGGGATGGGTGAGCAGTTCTTC
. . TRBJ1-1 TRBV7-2 CASSLAPGISTEAFF TGTGCCAGCAGCTTAGCCCCAGGGATTTCCACTGAAGCTTTCTTT
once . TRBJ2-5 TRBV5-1 CASSLVPGETQYF TGCGCCAGCAGCTTGGTGCCGGGAGAGACCCAGTACTTC
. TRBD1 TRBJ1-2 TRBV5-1 CASRQAGQGDGYTF TGCGCCAGCAGACAAGCCGGACAGGGGGATGGCTACACCTTC
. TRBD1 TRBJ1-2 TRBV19 CASSATGGASYGYTF TGTGCCAGTAGTGCCACAGGGGGCGCATCCTATGGCTACACCTTC
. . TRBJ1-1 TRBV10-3 CAISESRGEAFF TGTGCCATCAGTGAGTCTAGGGGCGAAGCTTTCTTT
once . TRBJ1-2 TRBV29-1 CSAKEGDYGYTF TGCAGCGCCAAGGAGGGCGACTATGGCTACACCTTC
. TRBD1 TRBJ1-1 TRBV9 CASSDTTGGTEAFF TGTGCCAGCAGCGACACCACAGGGGGCACTGAAGCTTTCTTT
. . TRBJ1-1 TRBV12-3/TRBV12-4 CASSPTGNTEAFF TGTGCCAGCAGCCCCACGGGGAACACTGAAGCTTTCTTT
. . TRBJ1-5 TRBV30 CAWASDFSNQPQHF TGTGCCTGGGCGAGTGATTTTAGCAATCAGCCCCAGCATTTT
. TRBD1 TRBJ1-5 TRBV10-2 CASSESAGGGNQPQHF TGCGCCAGCAGTGAGTCGGCAGGGGGCGGCAATCAGCCCCAGCATTTT
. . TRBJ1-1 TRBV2 CASSELGGGNTEAFF TGTGCCAGCAGTGAGTTAGGGGGGGGGAACACTGAAGCTTTCTTT
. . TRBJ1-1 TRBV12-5 CASAQTANTEAFF TGTGCTAGTGCCCAGACAGCGAACACTGAAGCTTTCTTT
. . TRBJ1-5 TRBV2 CASSTDSSNQPQHF TGTGCCAGCAGTACGGACAGTAGCAATCAGCCCCAGCATTTT
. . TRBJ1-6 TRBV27 CASKQPSPNSPLHF TGTGCCAGCAAGCAACCCTCCCCTAATTCACCCCTCCACTTT
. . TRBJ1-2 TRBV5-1 CASSFRDINNYGYTF TGCGCCAGCAGCTTCCGGGACATTAACAACTATGGCTACACCTTC
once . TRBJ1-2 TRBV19 CASSIDRAGYGYTF TGTGCCAGTAGTATAGACAGGGCTGGCTATGGCTACACCTTC
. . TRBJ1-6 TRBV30 CAWSPFAGGARFSPLHF TGTGCCTGGAGTCCATTCGCCGGGGGGGCTAGGTTTTCACCCCTCCACTTT
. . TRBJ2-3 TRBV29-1 CSVGVAVSTDTQYF TGCAGCGTTGGGGTAGCGGTGAGCACAGATACGCAGTATTTT
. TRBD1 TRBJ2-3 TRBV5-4 CASSSGTASTDTQYF TGTGCCAGCAGCTCCGGGACAGCGAGCACAGATACGCAGTATTTT
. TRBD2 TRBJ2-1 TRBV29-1 CSASGGSSYNEQFF TGCAGCGCTAGCGGGGGGAGCTCCTACAATGAGCAGTTCTTC
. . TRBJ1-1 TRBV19 CASSPEGPAEAFF TGTGCCAGTAGTCCAGAGGGCCCGGCTGAAGCTTTCTTT
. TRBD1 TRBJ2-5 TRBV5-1 CASSKGQGETQYF TGCGCCAGCAGCAAGGGACAGGGTGAGACCCAGTACTTC
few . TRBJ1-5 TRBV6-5 CASRLQADNQPQHF TGTGCCAGCAGATTACAGGCGGACAATCAGCCCCAGCATTTT
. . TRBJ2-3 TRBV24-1 CATSDLWSSASTDTQYF TGTGCCACCAGTGATTTATGGTCCAGCGCTAGCACAGATACGCAGTATTTT
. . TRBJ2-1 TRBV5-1 CASSLGQGLSYNEQFF TGCGCCAGCAGCTTGGGCCAGGGGCTCTCCTACAATGAGCAGTTCTTC
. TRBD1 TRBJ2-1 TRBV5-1 CASSVPGQGLWDEQFF TGCGCCAGCAGCGTTCCGGGACAGGGCCTTTGGGATGAGCAGTTCTTC
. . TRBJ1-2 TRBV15 CATSRALGGYGYTF TGTGCCACCAGCAGAGCTCTGGGGGGGTATGGCTACACCTTC
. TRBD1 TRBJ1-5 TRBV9 CASSMGTGGEQPQHF TGTGCCAGCAGCATGGGGACAGGGGGCGAACAGCCCCAGCATTTT
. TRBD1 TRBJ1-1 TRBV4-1 CASSQRGQGENTEAFF TGCGCCAGCAGCCAACGCGGACAGGGTGAGAACACTGAAGCTTTCTTT
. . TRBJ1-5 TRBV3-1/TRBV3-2 CASSLQSGDQPQHF TGTGCCAGCAGCCTCCAGTCAGGGGATCAGCCCCAGCATTTT
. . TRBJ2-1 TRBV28 CASTPRNYNEQFF TGTGCCAGCACCCCCCGTAATTACAATGAGCAGTTCTTC
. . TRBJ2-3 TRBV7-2 CASSLAITTYTDTQYF TGTGCCAGCAGCTTAGCGATCACTACCTACACAGATACGCAGTATTTT
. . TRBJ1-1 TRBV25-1 CASRGEGTWNTEAFF TGTGCCAGCAGGGGGGAGGGAACGTGGAACACTGAAGCTTTCTTT
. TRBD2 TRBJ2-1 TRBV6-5 CASGRAGGINEQFF TGTGCCAGCGGTAGAGCGGGGGGGATCAATGAGCAGTTCTTC
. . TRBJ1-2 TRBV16 CASSQSGGGYGYTF TGTGCCAGCAGCCAATCCGGGGGTGGATATGGCTACACCTTC
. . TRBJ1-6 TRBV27 CASTAGAGWNSPLHF TGTGCCAGCACTGCGGGAGCTGGGTGGAATTCACCCCTCCACTTT
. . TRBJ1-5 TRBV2 CASSSGSNQPQHF TGTGCCAGCAGTAGCGGATCCAATCAGCCCCAGCATTTT
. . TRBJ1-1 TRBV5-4 CASTGAGTEAFF TGTGCCAGCACAGGGGCCGGCACTGAAGCTTTCTTT
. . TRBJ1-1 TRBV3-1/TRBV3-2 CASSQEGRGAAFF TGTGCCAGCAGCCAAGAGGGAAGGGGCGCGGCTTTCTTT
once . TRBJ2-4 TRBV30 CAWSVGQGGNIQYF TGTGCCTGGAGTGTTGGCCAGGGGGGAAACATTCAGTACTTC
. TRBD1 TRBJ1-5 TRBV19 CASSSRRGSNQPQHF TGTGCCAGCAGTAGTCGCAGGGGGAGCAATCAGCCCCAGCATTTT
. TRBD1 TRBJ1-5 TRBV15 CATSSVGTGAQPQHF TGTGCCACCAGCAGCGTGGGGACAGGGGCTCAGCCCCAGCATTTT
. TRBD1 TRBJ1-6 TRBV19 CASSTGDGYNSPLHF TGTGCCAGTTCGACAGGGGACGGCTATAATTCACCCCTCCACTTT
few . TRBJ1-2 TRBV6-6 CASTHSWGRDGYTF TGTGCCAGCACCCACTCGTGGGGGCGGGATGGCTACACCTTC
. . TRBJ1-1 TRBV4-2 CASNRDTEAFF TGTGCCAGCAATCGGGACACTGAAGCTTTCTTT
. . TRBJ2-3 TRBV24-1 CATSDLDNSDTQYF TGTGCCACCAGTGATTTAGACAACTCAGATACGCAGTATTTT
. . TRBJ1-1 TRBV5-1 CASRAGQNTEAFF TGCGCCAGCAGGGCGGGTCAGAACACTGAAGCTTTCTTT
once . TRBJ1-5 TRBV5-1 CASSPQGISNQPQHF TGCGCCAGCAGCCCCCAGGGGATTAGCAATCAGCCCCAGCATTTT
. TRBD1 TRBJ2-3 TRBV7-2 CASRKQGPSTDTQYF TGTGCCAGCAGGAAACAGGGGCCTAGCACAGATACGCAGTATTTT